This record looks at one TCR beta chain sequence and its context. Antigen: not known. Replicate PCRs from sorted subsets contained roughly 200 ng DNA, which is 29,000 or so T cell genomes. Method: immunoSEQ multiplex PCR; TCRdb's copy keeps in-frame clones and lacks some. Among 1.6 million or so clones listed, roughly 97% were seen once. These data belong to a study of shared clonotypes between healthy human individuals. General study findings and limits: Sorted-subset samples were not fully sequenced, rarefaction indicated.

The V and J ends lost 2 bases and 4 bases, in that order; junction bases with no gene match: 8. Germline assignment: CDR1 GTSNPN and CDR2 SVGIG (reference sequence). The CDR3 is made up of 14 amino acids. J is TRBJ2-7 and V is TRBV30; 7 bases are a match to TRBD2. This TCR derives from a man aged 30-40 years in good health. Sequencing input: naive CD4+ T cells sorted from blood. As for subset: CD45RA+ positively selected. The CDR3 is CAWSQSGVLYEQYF. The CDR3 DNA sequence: TGTGCCTGGAGTCAAAGCGGGGTACTTTACGAGCAGTACTTC.